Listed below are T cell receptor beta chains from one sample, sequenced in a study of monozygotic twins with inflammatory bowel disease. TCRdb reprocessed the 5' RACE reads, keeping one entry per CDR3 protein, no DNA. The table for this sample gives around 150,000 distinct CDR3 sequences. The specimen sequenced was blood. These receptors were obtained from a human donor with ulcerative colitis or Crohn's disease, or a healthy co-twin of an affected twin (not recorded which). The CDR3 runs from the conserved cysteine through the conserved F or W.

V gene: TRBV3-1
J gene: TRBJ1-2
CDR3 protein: CASSPSGVSGLWTF

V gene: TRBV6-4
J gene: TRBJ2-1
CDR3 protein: CASSPLAGTGGEQFF

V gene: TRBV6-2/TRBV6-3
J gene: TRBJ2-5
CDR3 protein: CASSYPPPGETQYF

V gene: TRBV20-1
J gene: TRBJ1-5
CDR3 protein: CSAWGQGSSNQPQHF

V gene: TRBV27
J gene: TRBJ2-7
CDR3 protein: CASSFVALTSYEQYF

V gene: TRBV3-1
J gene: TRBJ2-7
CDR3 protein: CASSQPGLSYEQYF

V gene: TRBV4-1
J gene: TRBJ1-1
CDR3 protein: CASSQDGCQSAEAFF

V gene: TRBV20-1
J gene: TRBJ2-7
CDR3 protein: CSARGSEPYEQYF

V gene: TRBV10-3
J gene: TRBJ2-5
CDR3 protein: CAIGLPNGQETQYF

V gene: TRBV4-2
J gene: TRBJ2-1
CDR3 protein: CASSRTGVSNNEQFF

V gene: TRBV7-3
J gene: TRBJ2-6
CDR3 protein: CASSLGQLSGANVLTF

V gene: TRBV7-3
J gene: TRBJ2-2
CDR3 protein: CASSSGGHTGELFF

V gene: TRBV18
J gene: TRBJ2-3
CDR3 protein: CASSPASGITGDTQYF

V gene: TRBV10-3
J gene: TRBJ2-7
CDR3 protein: CAISERGRYEQYF

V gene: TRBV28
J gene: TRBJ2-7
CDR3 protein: CASSSQGTSGRAGSYEQYF

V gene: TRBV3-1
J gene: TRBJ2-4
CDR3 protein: CASSQDEAKNIQYF

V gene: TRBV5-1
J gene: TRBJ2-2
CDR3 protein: CASSLLGQPGELFF

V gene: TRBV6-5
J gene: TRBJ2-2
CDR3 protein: CASSYSAYQGTDTGELFF

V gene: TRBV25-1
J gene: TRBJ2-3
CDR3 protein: CASSPWNSSTDTQYF

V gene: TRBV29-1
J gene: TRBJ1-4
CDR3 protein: CSVEMTGANEKLFF

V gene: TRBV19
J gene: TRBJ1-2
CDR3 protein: CASSIIRKDRDGYTF

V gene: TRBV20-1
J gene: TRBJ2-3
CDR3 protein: CSARSDRAYTDTQYF

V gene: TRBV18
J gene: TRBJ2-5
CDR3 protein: CASSPTYRGKFGTQYF

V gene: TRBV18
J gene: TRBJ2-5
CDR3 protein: CASSGSGSLQETQYF

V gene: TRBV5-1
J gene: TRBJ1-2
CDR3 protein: CASSTGTGERGYTF

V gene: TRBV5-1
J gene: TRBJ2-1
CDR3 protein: CASSLGLAGPDFREQFF

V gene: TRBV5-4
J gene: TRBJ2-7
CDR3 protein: CASSSLGSYEQYF

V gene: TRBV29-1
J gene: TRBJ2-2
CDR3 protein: CSAREGATGELFF

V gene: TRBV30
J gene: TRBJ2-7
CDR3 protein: CAWSVGVKGYEQYF

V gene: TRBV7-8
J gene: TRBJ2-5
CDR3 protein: CASSPLTSSETQYF

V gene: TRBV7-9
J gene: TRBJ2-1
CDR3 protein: CASRQRELQFF

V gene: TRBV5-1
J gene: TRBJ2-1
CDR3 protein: CASSFGTGGNEQFF

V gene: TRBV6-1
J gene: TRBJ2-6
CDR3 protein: CASSTWTDSGANVLTF

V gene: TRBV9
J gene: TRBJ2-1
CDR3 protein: CASSATGTSANEQFF

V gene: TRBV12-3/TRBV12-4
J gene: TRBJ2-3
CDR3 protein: CASSFLRDTRGDTQYF

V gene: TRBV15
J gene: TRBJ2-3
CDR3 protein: CATSSGLAGGTDTQYF

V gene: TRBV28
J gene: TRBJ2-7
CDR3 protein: CASRIVAGGSYEQYF

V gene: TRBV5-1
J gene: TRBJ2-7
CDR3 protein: CASSLFPKGHEQYF

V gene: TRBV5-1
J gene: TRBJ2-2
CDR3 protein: CASSLELAGPGELFF

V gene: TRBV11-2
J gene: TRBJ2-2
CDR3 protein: CASSLEQDTGELFF

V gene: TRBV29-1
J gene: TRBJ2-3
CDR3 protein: CSVLRILSTDTQYF

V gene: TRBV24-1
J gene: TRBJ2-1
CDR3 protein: CATSVEGGGEQFF

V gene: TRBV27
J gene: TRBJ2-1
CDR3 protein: CASSIKSSYNEQFF

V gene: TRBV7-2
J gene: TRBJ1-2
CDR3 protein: CASSLGSGGNYGYTF

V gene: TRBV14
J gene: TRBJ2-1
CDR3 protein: CASGPSWGANEQFF

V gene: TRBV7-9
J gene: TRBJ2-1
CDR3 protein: CASSFSQRAYNEQFF

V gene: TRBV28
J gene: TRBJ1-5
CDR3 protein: CASSQGGAYNQPQHF

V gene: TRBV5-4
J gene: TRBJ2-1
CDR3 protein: CASSRKAGGFTNEQFF

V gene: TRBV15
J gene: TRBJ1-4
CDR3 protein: CATSRDYGSVEEKLFF

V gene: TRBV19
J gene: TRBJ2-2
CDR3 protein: CASSIKQGDTGELFF

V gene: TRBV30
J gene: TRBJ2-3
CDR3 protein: CAWSVQSDTQYF

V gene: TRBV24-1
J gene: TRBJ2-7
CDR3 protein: CATSEQGARAGQYF